Each of the 9 T cell receptor beta chains below was sequenced from the same sample in a study of PD-1 blockade in classical Hodgkin lymphoma. Every patient relapsed after autologous stem cell transplantation, and brentuximab vedotin exposure varied. TCRdb's copy holds only in-frame clones and misses some; the assay was immunoSEQ multiplex PCR. This table holds tens of thousands of clones, 75% to 90% found once. The sequencing used peripheral blood mononuclear cells (PBMCs), collected before the second cycle of nivolumab. These receptors originate from a human donor with classical Hodgkin lymphoma.

The chain employs TRBV7-2 and TRBJ2-3, with unresolved D. V was clipped by 6 bases and J by 0 bases, with 10 bases between them. CDR3 size: 14 residues. Germline lookup yields CDR1 SGHTA and CDR2 FQGNSA. The CDR3 sequence: CASRILASTDTQYF. CDR3 bases: TGTGCCAGCAGAATACTGGCTAGCACAGATACGCAGTATTTT.

The J gene is TRBJ2-2, the V gene TRBV19, with D perhaps TRBD2 (5 bases). CDR3 length: 16 residues. Germline lookup yields CDR1 LNHDA and CDR2 SQIVND (reference sequence). The V and J ends lost 0 bases and 1 base respectively, with 9 bases between them. CDR3 nucleotide sequence: TGTGCCAGTAGTATAGACCCCCGGGGGAACACCGGGGAGCTGTTTTTT. Its protein product is CASSIDPRGNTGELFF.

The chain joins TRBV6-5 to TRBJ2-7; D not resolved. Germline CDR1 MNHEY, CDR2 SVGAGI. V was clipped by 2 bases and J by 1 base, with 9 bases between them. The CDR3 loop spans 14 amino acids. CDR3 sequence reads: CASSYTVRSYEQYF. The DNA of the CDR3 is TGTGCCAGCAGTTACACCGTCCGGTCCTACGAGCAGTACTTC.

The gene calls are TRBV21-1 and TRBJ2-3; no check of the table's D call, TRBD2, against the DNA was made. TRBV21-1 is reported as a pseudogene. This CDR3 has 16 amino acids. The CDR3: CASSNPASGNKDTQYF. The CDR3 bases are TGTGCCAGCAGCAACCCGGCCTCGGGAAATAAAGATACGCAGTATTTT.

The CDR3 region is CASSFVETEAFF. DNA of the CDR3: TGTGCCAGCAGCTTCGTTGAGACTGAAGCTTTCTTT. The chain recombines TRBV7-9 with TRBJ1-1; D not resolved. The V gene's germline CDR1 is SEHNR and CDR2 FQNEAQ (reference sequence). V gave up 3 bases and J gave up 5 bases, with 7 bases separating them. The CDR3 is made up of 12 amino acids.

The chain recombines TRBV29-1 with TRBJ2-1, with 12 bases lining up with TRBD2. This CDR3 is 15 amino acids long. Trimming took 3 bases from V and 7 from J; bases not matched to a gene: 7. Germline-derived CDR1 and CDR2 are SQVTM and ANQGSEA. The CDR3, as DNA: TGCAGCGTTGACCCGACTAGCGGGAGTCGAAATGAGCAGTTCTTC. It codes for CSVDPTSGSRNEQFF.

The chain carries TRBV4-1 and TRBJ1-4, with 9 bases that match TRBD1. J gave up 6 bases and V 1 base, and 3 bases lay outside the gene matches. The CDR3 is 15 residues long. Germline-derived CDR1 and CDR2 are MGHRA and YSYEKL. The CDR3 nucleotides read TGCGCCAGCAGCCAAGGGACAGGGGACCATGAAAAACTGTTTTTT. Encoded protein: CASSQGTGDHEKLFF.

V usage is TRBV19 and J usage is TRBJ2-3; 7 positions agree with TRBD1. CDR3 length equals 14 residues. The germline V gene has CDR1 LNHDA and CDR2 SQIVND (reference sequence). V dropped 3 bases and J dropped 5; count of bases not matched to a gene: 5. In DNA form, the CDR3 reads TGTGCCAGTAGTATTGGGACAGAAGTAGATACGCAGTATTTT. It is translated as CASSIGTEVDTQYF.

The table lists this clone with a few counts. The gene calls are TRBV30 and TRBJ2-7, with D possibly being TRBD2 (5 bases). V was trimmed by 2 bases and J by 6 bases, leaving 11 bases between them. This CDR3 spans 12 amino acids. Germline CDR1 is GTSNPN and CDR2 is SVGIG (reference sequence). The DNA for the CDR3 is TGTGCCTGGAGTAGGACTGGTCGCGAGCAGTACTTC. Its protein is CAWSRTGREQYF.